The entry that follows covers one T cell receptor (beta chain) sequence. The CDR3 is 16 residues long. Germline-derived CDR1 and CDR2 are GTSNPN and SVGIG (reference sequence). Trimming removed 3 bases from V and 0 bases from J; junction bases left unmatched: 4. Thawed, overnight-rested PBMC were stained with GMM-loaded CD1B tetramer, viability dye and anti-CD3, then sorted. C32 glucose monomycolate from Rhodococcus equi was loaded onto the CD1B tetramers. The sample belongs to a study of T cells in tuberculosis. The method was immunoSEQ multiplex PCR; TCRdb's version includes in-frame clones alone and lacks a portion of them. The profile shows about 88,000 clones, approximately 91% of them singletons.

The sample comprised CD1b-GMM tetramer-negative cells sorted from PBMCs. The clonotype comes from an adult woman with latent tuberculosis. The gene calls are TRBV30 and TRBJ1-5; TRBD1 agrees at 11 bases. The CDR3 DNA is TGTGCCTGGAGCGGGGGACAGGGGGATAGCAATCAGCCCCAGCATTTT. This sequence encodes CAWSGGQGDSNQPQHF.